This T cell receptor beta chain came from a study of blood T cells in healthy people across ages. The CDR3 covers 14 residues. Germline V gene lookup returns CDR1 SEHNR and CDR2 FQNEAQ (reference sequence). V was cut by 1 base and J by 6 bases, with 12 bases left in between. Sample-barcoded 5' priming and a J-beta primer mix drove a second PCR of roughly 6 to 12 cycles. Each CDR3 protein is one row after TCRdb ran MiXCR on the 5' RACE reads. This sample has 600,000 or so distinct CDR3 sequences, with 45% to 55% found just once. The sample comprised blood. The chain couples TRBV7-9 to TRBJ1-2; D is perhaps TRBD1 (6 bases). The sequence was obtained from a man at least 80 years old in good health. The CDR3, as DNA: TGTGCCAGCAGCTTAGTACAGGGTTTTGATGGCTACACCTTC. It encodes CASSLVQGFDGYTF.